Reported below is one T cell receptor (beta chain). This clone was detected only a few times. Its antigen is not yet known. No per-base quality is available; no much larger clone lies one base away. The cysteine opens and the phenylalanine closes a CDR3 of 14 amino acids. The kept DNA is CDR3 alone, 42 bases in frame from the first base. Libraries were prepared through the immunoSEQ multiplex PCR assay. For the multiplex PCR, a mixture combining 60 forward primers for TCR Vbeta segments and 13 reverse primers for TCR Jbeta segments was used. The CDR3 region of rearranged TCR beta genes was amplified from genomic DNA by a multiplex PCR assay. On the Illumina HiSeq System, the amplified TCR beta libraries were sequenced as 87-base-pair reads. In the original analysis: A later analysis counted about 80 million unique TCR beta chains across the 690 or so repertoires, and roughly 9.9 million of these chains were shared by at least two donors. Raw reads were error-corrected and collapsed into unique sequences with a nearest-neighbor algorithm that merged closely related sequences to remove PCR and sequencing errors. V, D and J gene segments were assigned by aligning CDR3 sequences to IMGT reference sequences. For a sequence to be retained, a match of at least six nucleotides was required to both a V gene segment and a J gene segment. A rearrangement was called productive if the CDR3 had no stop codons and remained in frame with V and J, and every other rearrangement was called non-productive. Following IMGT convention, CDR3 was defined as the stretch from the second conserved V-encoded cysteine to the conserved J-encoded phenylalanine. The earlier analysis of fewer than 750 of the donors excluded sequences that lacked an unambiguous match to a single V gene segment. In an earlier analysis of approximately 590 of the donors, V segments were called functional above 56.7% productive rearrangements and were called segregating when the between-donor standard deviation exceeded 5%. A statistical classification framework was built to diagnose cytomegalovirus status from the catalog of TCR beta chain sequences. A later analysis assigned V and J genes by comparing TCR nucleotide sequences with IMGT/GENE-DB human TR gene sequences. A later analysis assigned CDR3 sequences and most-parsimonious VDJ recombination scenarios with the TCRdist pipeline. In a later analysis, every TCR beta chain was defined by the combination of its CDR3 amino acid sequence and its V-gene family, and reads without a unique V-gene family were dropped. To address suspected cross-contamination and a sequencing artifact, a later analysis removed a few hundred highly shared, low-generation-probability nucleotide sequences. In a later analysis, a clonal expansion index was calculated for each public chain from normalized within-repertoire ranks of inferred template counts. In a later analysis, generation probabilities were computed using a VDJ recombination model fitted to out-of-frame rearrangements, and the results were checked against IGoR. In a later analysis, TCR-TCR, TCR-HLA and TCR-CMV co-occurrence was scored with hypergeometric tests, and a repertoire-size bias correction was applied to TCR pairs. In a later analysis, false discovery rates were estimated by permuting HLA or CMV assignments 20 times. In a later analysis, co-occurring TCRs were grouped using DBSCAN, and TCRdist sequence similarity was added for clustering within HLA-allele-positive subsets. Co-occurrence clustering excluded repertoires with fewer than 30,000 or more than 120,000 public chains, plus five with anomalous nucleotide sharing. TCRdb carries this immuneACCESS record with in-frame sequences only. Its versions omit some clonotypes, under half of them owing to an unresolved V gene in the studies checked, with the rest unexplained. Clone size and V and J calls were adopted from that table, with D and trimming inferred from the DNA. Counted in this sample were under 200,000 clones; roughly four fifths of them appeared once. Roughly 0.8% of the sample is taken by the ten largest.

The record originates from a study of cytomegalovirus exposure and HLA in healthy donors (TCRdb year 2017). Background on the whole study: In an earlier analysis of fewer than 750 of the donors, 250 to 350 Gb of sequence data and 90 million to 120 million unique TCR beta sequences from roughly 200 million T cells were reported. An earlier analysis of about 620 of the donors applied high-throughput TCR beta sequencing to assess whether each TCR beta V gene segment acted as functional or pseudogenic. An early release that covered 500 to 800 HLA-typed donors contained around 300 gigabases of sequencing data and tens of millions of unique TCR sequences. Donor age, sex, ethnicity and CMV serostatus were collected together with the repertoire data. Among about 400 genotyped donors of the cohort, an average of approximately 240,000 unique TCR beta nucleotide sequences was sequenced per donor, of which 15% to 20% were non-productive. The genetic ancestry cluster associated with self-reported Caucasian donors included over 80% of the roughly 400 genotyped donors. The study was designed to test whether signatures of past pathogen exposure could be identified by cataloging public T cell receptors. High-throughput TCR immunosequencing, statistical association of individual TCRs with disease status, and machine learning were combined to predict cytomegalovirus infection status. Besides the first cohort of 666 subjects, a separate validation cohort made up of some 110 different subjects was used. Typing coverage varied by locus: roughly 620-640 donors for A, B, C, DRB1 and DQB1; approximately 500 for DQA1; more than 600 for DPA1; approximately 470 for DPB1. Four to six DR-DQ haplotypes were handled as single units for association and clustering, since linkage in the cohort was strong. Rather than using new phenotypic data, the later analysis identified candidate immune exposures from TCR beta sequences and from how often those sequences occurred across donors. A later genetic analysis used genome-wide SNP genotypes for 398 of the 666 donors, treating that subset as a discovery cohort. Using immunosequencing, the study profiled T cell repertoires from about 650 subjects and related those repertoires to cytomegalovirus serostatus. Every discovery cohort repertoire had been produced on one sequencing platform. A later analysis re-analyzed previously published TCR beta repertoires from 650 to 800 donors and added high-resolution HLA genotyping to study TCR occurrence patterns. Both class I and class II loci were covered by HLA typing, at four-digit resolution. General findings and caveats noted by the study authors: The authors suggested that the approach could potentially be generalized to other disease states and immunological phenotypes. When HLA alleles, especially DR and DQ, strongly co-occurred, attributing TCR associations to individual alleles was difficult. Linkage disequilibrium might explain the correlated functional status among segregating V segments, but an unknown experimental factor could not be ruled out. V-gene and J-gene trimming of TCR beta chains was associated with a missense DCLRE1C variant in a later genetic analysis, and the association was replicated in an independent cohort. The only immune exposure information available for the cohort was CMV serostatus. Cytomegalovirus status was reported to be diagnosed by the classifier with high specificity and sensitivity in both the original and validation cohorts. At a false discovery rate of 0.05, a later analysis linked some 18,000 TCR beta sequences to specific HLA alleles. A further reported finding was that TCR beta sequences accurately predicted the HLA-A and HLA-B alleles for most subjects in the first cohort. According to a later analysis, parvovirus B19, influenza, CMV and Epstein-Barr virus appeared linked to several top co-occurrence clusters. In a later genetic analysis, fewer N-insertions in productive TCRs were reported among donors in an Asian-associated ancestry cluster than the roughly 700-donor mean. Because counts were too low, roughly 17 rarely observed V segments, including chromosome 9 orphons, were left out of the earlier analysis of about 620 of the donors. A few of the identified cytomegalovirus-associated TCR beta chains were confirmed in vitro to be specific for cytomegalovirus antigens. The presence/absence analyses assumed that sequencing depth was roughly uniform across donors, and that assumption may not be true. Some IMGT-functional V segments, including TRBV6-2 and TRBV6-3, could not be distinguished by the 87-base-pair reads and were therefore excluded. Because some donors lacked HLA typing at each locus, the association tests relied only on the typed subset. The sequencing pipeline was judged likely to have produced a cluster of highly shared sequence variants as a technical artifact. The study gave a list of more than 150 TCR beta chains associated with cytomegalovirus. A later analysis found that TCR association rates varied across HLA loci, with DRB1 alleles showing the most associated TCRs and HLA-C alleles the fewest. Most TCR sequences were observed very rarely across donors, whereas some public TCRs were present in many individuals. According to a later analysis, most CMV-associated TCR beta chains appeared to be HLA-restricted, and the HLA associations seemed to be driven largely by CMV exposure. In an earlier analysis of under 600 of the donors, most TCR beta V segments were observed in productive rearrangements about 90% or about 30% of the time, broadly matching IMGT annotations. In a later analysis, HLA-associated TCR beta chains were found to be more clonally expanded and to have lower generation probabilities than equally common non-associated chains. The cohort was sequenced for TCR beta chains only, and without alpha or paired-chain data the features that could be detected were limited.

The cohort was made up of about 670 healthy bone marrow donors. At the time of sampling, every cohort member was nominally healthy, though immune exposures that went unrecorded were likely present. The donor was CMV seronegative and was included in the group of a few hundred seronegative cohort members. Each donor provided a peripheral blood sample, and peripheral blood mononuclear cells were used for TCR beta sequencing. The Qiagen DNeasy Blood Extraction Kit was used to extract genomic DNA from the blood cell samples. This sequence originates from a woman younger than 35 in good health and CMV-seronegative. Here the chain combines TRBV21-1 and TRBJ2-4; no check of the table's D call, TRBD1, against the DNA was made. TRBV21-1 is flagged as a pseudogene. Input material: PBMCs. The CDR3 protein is CASATVLAKNIQYF. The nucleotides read TGTGCCAGCGCGACAGTACTAGCCAAAAACATTCAGTACTTC.